This TCR beta chain was sequenced during a study of blood T cell repertoires in COVID-19 (TCRdb year 2020). Notes on the research overall: The collaborator samples originated in the United States, Italy and Spain and spanned the acute and convalescent phases of COVID-19. The material from the prospective study consisted of cDNA or gDNA derived from T cells, B-cell-depleted T cells, or PBMCs. Subjects who had been exposed to COVID-19, were actively infected with it, or had recovered from it provided the deeply sampled blood TCRbeta repertoires that made up the dataset. The repertoires were released in a freely available public database meant as a resource for research on the immune response to SARS-CoV-2. Samples came from the ongoing ImmuneRACE study (first 160 participants) plus 1,254 subjects from 6 global collaborators. Nearly every sample came with metadata listing a de-identified subject ID, COVID-19 status, age in years and sex. Where available, HLA class I and class II types were taken from metadata supplied by the sample provider and were not determined by assay-based typing. The paper's findings and limits, for the study overall: Clinical and demographic metadata were provided uncurated, with the amount varying by source and participant.

The cysteine opens and the phenylalanine closes a CDR3 of 16 amino acids. Solely the CDR3 DNA is kept, with 48 bases framed from the first base. The germline V gene encodes CDR1 MDHEN and CDR2 SYDVKM. V is clipped by 9 bases and J by 3 bases, and the sequence between their germline boundaries is 24 bases long. TCRbeta CDR3 regions were amplified from genomic DNA using the immunoSEQ Assay, a bias-controlled multiplex PCR. The original methods were these. Within the assay, amplification of reference gene primers was used to estimate how many nucleated cells each sample contained. Sequence reads were collapsed and filtered to measure the absolute abundance of every unique TCRbeta CDR3 rearrangement. For each sample, productive Simpson clonality was calculated as the square root of Simpson's diversity index over productive rearrangements. TCRdb limited this immuneACCESS table to in-frame rearrangements with V and J called. A share of clones is missing; checked studies link under half to unresolved V genes, and the rest is unexplained. Clone size and the V and J calls come from that table; the DNA yielded D and trimming. The sample contains fewer than 150,000 clones, roughly 88% of them found a single time. The leading ten clones occupy roughly 1% of the sample.

Whole blood was collected in K2EDTA tubes by collaborating institutions according to the institutions' own protocols. For TCRbeta analysis, collaborator samples were shipped as frozen whole blood, as isolated PBMCs, or as DNA extracted from either sample type. Of note for this clone: Its recognized antigen is unknown. No base-level quality is on record; no much larger clone is a single base apart.

The sequence links TRBV28 to TRBJ2-7; a weak D assignment points to TRBD2 (6 bases agree). The clonotype originates from a woman aged 50 to 60 with active or convalescent COVID-19. The sequencing sample was made of peripheral blood. The CDR3 corresponds to CASSPLSAGKDYEQYF. The sequenced DNA is TGTGCCAGTTCCCCTCTTTCCGCGGGAAAGGACTACGAGCAGTACTTC.